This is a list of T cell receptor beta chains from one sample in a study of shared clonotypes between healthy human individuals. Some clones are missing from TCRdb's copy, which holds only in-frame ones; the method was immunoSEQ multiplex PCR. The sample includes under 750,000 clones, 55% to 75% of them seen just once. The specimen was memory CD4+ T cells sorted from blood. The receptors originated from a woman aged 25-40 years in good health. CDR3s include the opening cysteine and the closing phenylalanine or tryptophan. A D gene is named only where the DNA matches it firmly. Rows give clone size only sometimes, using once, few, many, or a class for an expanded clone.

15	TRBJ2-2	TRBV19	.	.	TGTGCCAGTAGTAAGGGTTACGAGAACACCGGGGAGCTGTTTTTT	CASSKGYENTGELFF
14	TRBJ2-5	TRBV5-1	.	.	TGCGCCAGCAGCTTGGGTGCGACAGAAGAGACCCAGTACTTC	CASSLGATEETQYF
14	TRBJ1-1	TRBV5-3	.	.	TGTGCCAGAAGCTTGGACAGAGCGAACACTGAAGCTTTCTTT	CARSLDRANTEAFF
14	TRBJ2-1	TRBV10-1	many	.	TGCGCCAGCAGTGTGTCCCAGATGTCCAATGAGCAGTTCTTC	CASSVSQMSNEQFF
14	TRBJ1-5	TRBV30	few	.	TGTGCCTGGAGTCTCACGGGGTACAATCAGCCCCAGCATTTT	CAWSLTGYNQPQHF
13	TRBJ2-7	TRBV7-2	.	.	TGTGCCAGCAGCTTAGCAGGCCGGGGCGAGCAGTACTTC	CASSLAGRGEQYF
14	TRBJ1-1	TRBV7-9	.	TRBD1	TGTGCCAGCAGATCAGGACAGGGAATCTCTGAAGCTTTCTTT	CASRSGQGISEAFF
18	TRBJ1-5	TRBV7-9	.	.	TGTGCCAGCAGCTCTAAATGGGACAAACCATATAGCAATCAGCCCCAGCATTTT	CASSSKWDKPYSNQPQHF
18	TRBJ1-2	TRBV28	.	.	TGTGCCAGCAGTTTCGTCACGCGTGTCCTAGGGACTAGCTATGGCTACACCTTC	CASSFVTRVLGTSYGYTF
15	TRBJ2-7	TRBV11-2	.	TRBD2	TGTGCCAGCAGAACCGGGACTAGCGGGCCCTACGAGCAGTACTTC	CASRTGTSGPYEQYF
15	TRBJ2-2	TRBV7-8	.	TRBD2	TGTGCCAGCAGCCCCCAAAGCGGGAGGAACGGGGAGCTGTTTTTT	CASSPQSGRNGELFF
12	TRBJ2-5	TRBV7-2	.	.	TGTGCCAGCAGCTTAACGGTAGAGACCCAGTACTTC	CASSLTVETQYF
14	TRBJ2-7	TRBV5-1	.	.	TGCGCCAGCAGCTTGGTTGAGGGCCTGGGCGAGCAGTACTTC	CASSLVEGLGEQYF
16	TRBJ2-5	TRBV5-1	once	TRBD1	TGCGCCAGCAGCTTGGCGGGGGACAGGGGAGGTGAGACCCAGTACTTC	CASSLAGDRGGETQYF
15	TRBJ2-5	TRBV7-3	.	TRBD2	TGTGCCAGCAGCTTACTAGCGGGAGCGGGAGAGACCCAGTACTTC	CASSLLAGAGETQYF
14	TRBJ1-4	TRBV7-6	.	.	TGTGCCAGCAGCCCCTTGGGAGTTAATGAAAAACTGTTTTTT	CASSPLGVNEKLFF
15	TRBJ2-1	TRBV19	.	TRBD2	TGTGCCAGCAGTAGACTAGCGGGAACCTACAATGAGCAGTTCTTC	CASSRLAGTYNEQFF
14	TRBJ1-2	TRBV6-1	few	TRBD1	TGTGCCAGCAGTCAGCAGGGGGATAGCTATGGCTACACCTTC	CASSQQGDSYGYTF
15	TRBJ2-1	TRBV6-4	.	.	TGTGCCAGCAGTGATAGGGTATCAGGCCTTGCGGAGCAGTTCTTC	CASSDRVSGLAEQFF
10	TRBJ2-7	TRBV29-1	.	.	TGCAGCGTTGGAGATTACGAGCAGTACTTC	CSVGDYEQYF
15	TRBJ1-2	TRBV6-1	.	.	TGTGCCAGCAGTTTAGGCCAATTCGGTTGGTATGGCTACACCTTC	CASSLGQFGWYGYTF
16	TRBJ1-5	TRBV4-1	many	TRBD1	TGCGCCAGCAGCCAACAACTTACAGGGGGCAATCAGCCCCAGCATTTT	CASSQQLTGGNQPQHF
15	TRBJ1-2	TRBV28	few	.	TGTGCCAGCAGCCAAGCCCGTCCGGCTAACTATGGCTACACCTTC	CASSQARPANYGYTF
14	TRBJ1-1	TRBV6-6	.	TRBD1	TGTGCCAGCAGTTACTCTGGACAGGGAACTGAAGCTTTCTTT	CASSYSGQGTEAFF
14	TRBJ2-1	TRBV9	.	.	TGTGCCAGCAGCGTAATGACAGCCCTCGATGAGCAGTTCTTC	CASSVMTALDEQFF
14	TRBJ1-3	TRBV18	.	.	TGTGCCAGCCCGGGGGGTTCCTCTGGAAACACCATATATTTT	CASPGGSSGNTIYF
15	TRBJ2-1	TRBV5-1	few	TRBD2	TGCGCCAGCAGCTTGGATACTAGCGGAGGCGATGAGCAGTTCTTC	CASSLDTSGGDEQFF
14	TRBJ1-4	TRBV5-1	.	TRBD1	TGCGCCAGCAGCATGACAGGGGGCCGTGAAAAACTGTTTTTT	CASSMTGGREKLFF
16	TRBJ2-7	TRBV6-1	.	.	TGTGCCAGCAGTGAAGGTCAGGGCTTTGAACGATACGAGCAGTACTTC	CASSEGQGFERYEQYF
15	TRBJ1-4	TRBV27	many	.	TGTGCCAGCAGTCCCAGACAGGCCCCTAATGAAAAACTGTTTTTT	CASSPRQAPNEKLFF
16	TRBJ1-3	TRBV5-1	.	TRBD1	TGCGCCAGCAGCGCCACAGGGGTCTTAACTGGAAACACCATATATTTT	CASSATGVLTGNTIYF
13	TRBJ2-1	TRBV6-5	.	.	TGTGCCAGCAGCCCGCTACAATACAATGAGCAGTTCTTC	CASSPLQYNEQFF
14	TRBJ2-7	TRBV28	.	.	TGTGCCAGCAGTTTGCCGCAGATAGCTTACGAGCAGTACTTC	CASSLPQIAYEQYF
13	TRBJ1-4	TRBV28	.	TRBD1	TGTGCCAGCCATGGACAGGGGGATGAAAAACTGTTTTTT	CASHGQGDEKLFF
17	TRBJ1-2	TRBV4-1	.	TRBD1	TGCGCCAGCAGCCAAGGGACAGGGGTTAATCCAAACTATGGCTACACCTTC	CASSQGTGVNPNYGYTF
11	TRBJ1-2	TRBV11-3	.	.	TGTGCCAGCAGCCCCCCCTATGGCTACACCTTC	CASSPPYGYTF
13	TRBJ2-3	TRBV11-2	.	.	TGTGCCAGCAGTAACTCTTGGGAGGATACGCAGTATTTT	CASSNSWEDTQYF
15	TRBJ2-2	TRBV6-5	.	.	TGTGCCAGCAGTTACGAACCCAGCGGCACCGGGGAGCTGTTTTTT	CASSYEPSGTGELFF
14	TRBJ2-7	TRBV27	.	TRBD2	TGTGCCAGCAGTTTAATCCGGGGGGCCTACGAGCAGTACTTC	CASSLIRGAYEQYF
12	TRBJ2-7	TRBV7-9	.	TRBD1	TGTGCCAGCAGCTCCCAGAGGACAGGGGAGGTCTTC	CASSSQRTGEVF
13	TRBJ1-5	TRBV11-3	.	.	TGTGCCAGCAGCTTAGGCTTGGATCAGCCCCAGCATTTT	CASSLGLDQPQHF
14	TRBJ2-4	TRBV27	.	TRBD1	TGTGCCAGTAAGAAACAGGGGGCCAAAAACATTCAGTACTTC	CASKKQGAKNIQYF
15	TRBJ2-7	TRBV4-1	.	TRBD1	TGCGCCAGCAGCCAACCCCGGGACAGGGGCAACGAGCAGTACTTC	CASSQPRDRGNEQYF
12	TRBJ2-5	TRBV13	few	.	TGTGCCAGCAGCGCGCAACGGCCGCCCCAGTACTTC	CASSAQRPPQYF
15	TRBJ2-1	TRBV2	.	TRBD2	TGTGCCAGCAGCGTACTAGCGGGAGGGCACAATGAGCAGTTCTTC	CASSVLAGGHNEQFF
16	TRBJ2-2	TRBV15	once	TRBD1	TGTGCCACCAGCGGAGAGGGGGCGCAAAACACCGGGGAGCTGTTTTTT	CATSGEGAQNTGELFF
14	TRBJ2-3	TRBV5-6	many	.	TGTGCCAGCAGCTTGATGGGCGTTCCAGATACGCAGTATTTT	CASSLMGVPDTQYF
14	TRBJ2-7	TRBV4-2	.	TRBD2	TGTGCCAGCAGCCAAGAGGGGGGGGCCTACGAGCAGTACTTC	CASSQEGGAYEQYF
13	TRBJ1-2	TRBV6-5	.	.	TGTGCCAGCTCCCTACAGGGTTCCTACGGCTACACCTTC	CASSLQGSYGYTF
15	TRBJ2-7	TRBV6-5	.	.	TGTGCCAGCAGAACAGGGACCGGTACCGCCTACGAGCAGTACTTC	CASRTGTGTAYEQYF